This T cell receptor (beta chain) was identified in a study of shared clonotypes between healthy human individuals. The table came from immunoSEQ multiplex PCR; TCRdb's copy has only in-frame clones and leaves some out. The sample lists roughly 330,000 clones; approximately 79% were seen once. Germline CDR1 SGHVS, CDR2 FQNEAQ. The trim removed 1 base at V and 5 bases at J, leaving 8 bases unmatched. The CDR3 runs to 17 residues. This clone showed up just a few times. The clonotype comes from a man aged 30 to 45 in good health. The sequencing sample was made of memory CD4+ T cells sorted from blood. Subset described: CD45RA-negative fraction. V usage is TRBV7-8 and J usage is TRBJ2-1; 10 bases agree with TRBD2. The CDR3 DNA sequence: TGTGCCAGCAGCTTAGAACCTAGCGGGAGAGGTCACAATGAGCAGTTCTTC. This encodes CASSLEPSGRGHNEQFF.